These 17 T cell receptor beta chains came from one sample sequenced in a study of blood T cells in healthy people across ages. Through a sample-barcoded 5' primer and a J-beta primer mix, a second PCR was run for roughly 6 to 11 cycles. TCRdb recomputed calls from the 5' RACE reads with MiXCR, one row per CDR3 protein. The repertoire includes 800,000 to 950,000 distinct CDR3 sequences, under 35% of them detected once, and roughly 10% sits in the top ten. These same records also appear under a second study, on T cells of mothers and their children.

Sequencing was carried out using blood. Receptor source: a woman in her thirties or forties in good health.

There are a few counts of this clonotype. The rearrangement uses TRBV7-8 and TRBJ1-1; TRBD1 matches 8 bases. The length of the CDR3 is 15 residues. The germline V gene encodes CDR1 SGHVS and CDR2 FQNEAQ. J lost 3 bases, V lost 5 bases, and 8 bases had no gene match. CDR3 sequence: CASSRRQGRDTEAFF. CDR3 nucleotides: TGTGCCAGCAGCCGCCGACAGGGGCGGGACACTGAAGCTTTCTTT.

This clonotype was found many times. The chain couples TRBV6-2 or TRBV6-3 to TRBJ2-6; TRBD1 agrees at 9 bases. The germline V gene has CDR1 MNHEY and CDR2 SVGEGT. The V and J ends lost 2 bases and 3 bases, in that order; junction bases with no gene match: 8. The CDR3 covers 18 residues. For the CDR3, the DNA is TGTGCCAGCAGTTACCTACAGGGGGCCGTAGGTGGGGCCAACGTCCTGACTTTC. Its translation: CASSYLQGAVGGANVLTF.

CDR3 in amino acids: CASSLGLREAFF. CDR3 sequence (DNA): TGTGCCAGCAGCCTAGGACTCCGTGAAGCTTTCTTT. The rearrangement uses TRBV7-9 and TRBJ1-1, with D hard to call. The germline CDR1 and CDR2 sequences are SEHNR and FQNEAQ (reference sequence). V was pared by 5 bases and J by 7 bases, with 11 bases between. This CDR3 is 12 amino acids long.

This clonotype was recorded a few times. The chain links TRBV24-1 to TRBJ2-6; TRBD1 is a possible D gene (6 bases). Deletions cut 2 bases from V and 4 bases from J, with 11 bases between. The CDR3 loop spans 16 amino acids. Germline-derived CDR1 and CDR2 are KGHDR and SFDVKD. The CDR3 DNA follows: TGTGCCACCAGTGATTCCAGGGGTTCCGGGGCCAACGTCCTGACTTTC. It encodes CATSDSRGSGANVLTF.

This clonotype was seen more than once but under ten times. This rearrangement joins TRBV2 to TRBJ1-2, with a tentative D call TRBD1 (6 bases). V dropped 5 bases and J dropped 8 bases, with 18 bases sitting between them. The CDR3 runs to 14 residues. Germline values: CDR1 SNHLY, CDR2 FYNNEI. CDR3 region: CASSHEDRWRGYTF. CDR3 nucleotide sequence: TGTGCCAGCAGTCACGAGGACAGATGGAGGGGCTACACCTTC.

The chain links TRBV20-1 to TRBJ2-7, with TRBD1 matching over 7 bases. Trimming cost V 6 bases and J 0 bases; bases outside gene matches: 8. There are 14 residues in the CDR3. From germline, CDR1 is DFQATT and CDR2 SNEGSKA (reference sequence). In DNA form, the CDR3 reads TGCAGTGCCCTCCGGACAGGTAACTCCTACGAGCAGTACTTC. Translation: CSALRTGNSYEQYF.

This clonotype was detected many times. The chain employs TRBV6-6 and TRBJ1-2; TRBD1 aligns across 10 bases. V lost 0 bases to trimming and J lost 6 bases; unmatched junction nucleotides: 7. This CDR3 has 16 residues. Germline V gene sequence: CDR1 MNHNY, CDR2 SVGAGI (reference sequence). The CDR3 sequence is CASSYSTTGGEDGYTF. In DNA form, the CDR3 reads TGTGCCAGCAGTTACTCGACGACAGGGGGCGAAGATGGCTACACCTTC.

The genes are TRBV7-9 and TRBJ2-7; TRBD2 might be the D (5 bases). CDR1 SEHNR and CDR2 FQNEAQ come from the germline V gene (reference sequence). The CDR3 loop spans 14 amino acids. The ends were cut back, 1 base at V and 3 bases at J, with 10 bases in the middle. CDR3 residues: CASSLGTVNYEQYF. The CDR3, as DNA: TGTGCCAGCAGCTTAGGGACTGTCAACTACGAGCAGTACTTC.

This chain uses TRBV7-9 with TRBJ1-6, with 7 bases fitting TRBD1. Germline V gives CDR1 SEHNR, CDR2 FQNEAQ (reference sequence). Losses at the gene ends were 0 bases for V and 7 bases for J; bases not matched to a gene: 3. This CDR3 is 15 amino acids long. The CDR3 sequence is CASSLAGQPNSPLHF. CDR3 nucleotide sequence: TGTGCCAGCAGCTTAGCGGGACAGCCCAATTCACCCCTCCACTTT.

Ten or more counts support this clonotype. The CDR3: CASSVGSSGGGGDYEQFF. The CDR3 DNA follows: TGTGCCAGCAGCGTAGGGTCTAGCGGGGGCGGCGGAGACTATGAGCAGTTCTTC. This chain links TRBV9 with TRBJ2-1; TRBD2 aligns across 10 bases. The junction had 14 bases not matched to a gene; V was cut back by 0 bases and J by 8 bases. Germline V gene sequence: CDR1 SGDLS, CDR2 YYNGEE. This CDR3 is 18 amino acids long.

The table lists this clonotype with a few counts. V usage is TRBV3-1 and J usage is TRBJ2-1, with D perhaps assigned TRBD1 or TRBD2 (5 bases each). The germline CDR1 and CDR2 sequences are LGHDT and YNNKEL (reference sequence). CDR3 length: 13 amino acids. V lost 4 bases and J 4 bases, leaving 8 bases between the germline ends. In nucleotides, the CDR3 is TGTGCCAGCAGCCGGGACCAATACAATGAGCAGTTCTTC. It translates to CASSRDQYNEQFF.

This clonotype was picked up many times. This chain uses TRBV4-1 with TRBJ1-2, with D perhaps TRBD1 (5 bases). V was shortened by 1 base and J by 5 bases, with 11 bases between the two germline ends. The CDR3 has 14 amino acids. Looked up from germline, CDR1 is MGHRA and CDR2 is YSYEKL. In nucleotides, the CDR3 is TGCGCCAGCAGCCAAGTGGGCAGGGATTATGGCTACACCTTC. Its translation is CASSQVGRDYGYTF.

The chain employs TRBV12-3 or TRBV12-4 and TRBJ2-1; 8 nucleotides agree with TRBD2. After removal of 3 bases from V and 9 bases from J, the junction contained 4 bases not matched to a gene. This CDR3 contains 13 residues. DNA for the CDR3: TGTGCCAGCAGTTTTTGGACTAGCATTGAGCAGTTCTTC. This translates into CASSFWTSIEQFF.

On this clonotype: One end of the junction does not line up with germline, which may come from a read error. V usage is TRBV10-3 and J usage is TRBJ2-6; the D gene is possibly TRBD2 (6 bases). Per germline, CDR1 ENHRY and CDR2 SYGVKD. This CDR3 has 19 amino acids. DNA of the CDR3: TGTGCCATCAGTGAGTCGGAGGGGAACATCCGCTCTGGGGCCGACGTCCTGACTTTC. Translation: CAISESEGNIRSGADVLTF.

In regard to this clonotype: One end of the junction fails to match germline, which may point to a read error. V is TRBV7-9 and J is TRBJ2-7, with D uncertain. Per germline, CDR1 SEHNR and CDR2 FQNEAQ (reference sequence). The CDR3 covers 12 residues. CDR3 in DNA: TGTGCCAGCGGCTTAGTGAACTACGAGCAGTACTTC. This encodes CASGLVNYEQYF.

This clonotype was observed a few times. The rearrangement links TRBV29-1 to TRBJ1-1; TRBD1 agrees at 9 bases. Germline CDR1 and CDR2: SQVTM and ANQGSEA. The CDR3 has 15 amino acids. After removal of 7 bases from V and 5 bases from J, the junction contained 14 bases not matched to a gene. The CDR3 sequence: CSAGQGPLGWTEAFF. The CDR3 DNA sequence: TGCAGCGCTGGACAGGGGCCACTTGGTTGGACTGAAGCTTTCTTT.

This clonotype appeared many times. The rearrangement joins TRBV2 to TRBJ1-4, with D perhaps TRBD1 (6 bases). This CDR3 has 14 amino acids. The ends were cut back, 6 bases at V and 7 bases at J, with 15 bases in the middle. Germline V gene data show CDR1 as SNHLY and CDR2 as FYNNEI. The CDR3 coding sequence is TGTGCCAGCAGAGCAGGGGAGGAGGCTGAAAAACTGTTTTTT. Translated: CASRAGEEAEKLFF.